This T cell receptor beta chain stems from a study of OX40 agonist ivuxolimab in advanced cancers. Study results and limitations: In the 0.1 to 3.0 mg/kg range, CD4+ and CD8+ blood T cells had expanded clonally by week 6.

Per the germline V gene, CDR1 is SGHTA and CDR2 is FQGTGA. The CDR3 is 13 amino acids. Deletions cut 4 bases from V and 1 base from J, with 7 bases between. Sequenced by immunoSEQ multiplex PCR; TCRdb stores in-frame clones only, minus some. The profile shows 65,000 or so clones, about 80% of them singletons. About this clone: What it recognizes is unknown.

V and J are TRBV7-3 and TRBJ1-1; possible D gene TRBD1, 5 bases. This clonotype was sampled from an adult with an advanced solid tumor such as melanoma, head and neck, liver or kidney cancer. Source: CD4+ or CD8+ T cells sorted from blood, taken in a trial of the OX40 agonist ivuxolimab. The chain's CDR3 is CASSSTGNTEAFF. In DNA, the CDR3 is TGTGCCAGCAGCTCTACAGGGAACACTGAAGCTTTCTTT. Looking up the rest from reference TRBV7-3 and TRBJ1-1 gives the full variable domain: GAGVSQTPSNKVTEKGKYVELRCDPISGHTALYWYRQSLGQGPEFLIYFQGTGAADDSGLPNDRFFAVRPEGSVSTLKIQRTERGDSAVYLCASSSTGNTEAFFGQGTRLTVV.